The 10 T cell receptor beta chains in this list originate from one sample, sequenced in a study of Ad26.COV2.S vaccination and SARS-CoV-2 variants. Profiled with immunoSEQ multiplex PCR; TCRdb holds only in-frame clones, not every one. The table shows about 480,000 clones, with around nine tenths occurring only once. Treatment in this sample: some 19 received Ad26.COV2.S at low or high dose, single or two shots; about 5 received placebo; per-sample allocation not given. The samples were gathered on day 63 after the first injection of vaccine or placebo. This specimen consisted of peripheral blood, obtained in a trial of Ad26.COV2.S vaccine versus placebo. Receptors originate from a person between 18 and 59 years old who received the Ad26.COV2.S COVID-19 vaccine or a placebo.

This chain connects TRBV28 to TRBJ1-3; D is unclear. This CDR3 comprises 13 residues. Germline CDR1 is MDHEN and CDR2 is SYDVKM. V lost 7 bases to trimming and J lost 4 bases, with 11 bases between them. The CDR3 coding sequence is TGTGCCAGCACCTTCTCGGCCGGAAACACCATATATTTT. Encoded protein: CASTFSAGNTIYF.

The chain has TRBV27 and TRBJ2-7; TRBD1 might be the D (6 bases). Germline CDR1 and CDR2: MNHEY and SMNVEV (reference sequence). With 3 bases removed from V and 7 bases from J, the gap between germline ends came to 13 bases. CDR3 size: 13 residues. CDR3 region: CASSFSSQGEQYF. Here the CDR3 DNA reads TGTGCCAGCAGTTTTAGTTCTCAGGGGGAGCAGTACTTC.

The chain's CDR3 is CASSLRPDSNYEQYF. In DNA form, the CDR3 reads TGTGCCAGCAGTCTAAGGCCCGACAGTAACTACGAGCAGTACTTC. V and J are TRBV27 and TRBJ2-7; possibly TRBD1 for D (5 bases). The CDR3 consists of 15 residues. Trimming took off 5 bases at V and 3 bases at J, with 17 bases between the two ends. Germline loops: CDR1 MNHEY, CDR2 SMNVEV (reference sequence).

In this sample, this clone turned up once. J is TRBJ2-3 and V is TRBV27; weak D call: TRBD2 (6 bases). V dropped 4 bases and J dropped 1 base, with 15 bases sitting between them. Germline lookup yields CDR1 MNHEY and CDR2 SMNVEV (reference sequence). This CDR3 region has 16 residues. DNA for the CDR3: TGTGCCAGCAGTTCCACCCCGGGGAGGCGCACAGATACGCAGTATTTT. Translated: CASSSTPGRRTDTQYF.

This clone turned up a few times. This rearrangement joins TRBV28 to TRBJ1-5; 7 bases are a match to TRBD1. CDR1 and CDR2 (germline): MDHEN, SYDVKM. With 6 bases clipped from V and 1 base from J, the junction kept 9 bases outside the gene matches. The CDR3 totals 16 residues. CDR3 nucleotides: TGTGCCAGCAGCGAACCGCGACAGGGAAGCAATCAGCCCCAGCATTTT. It encodes CASSEPRQGSNQPQHF.

V and J are TRBV28 and TRBJ1-1, with D possibly matching TRBD1 (6 bases). The CDR3 runs to 13 residues. The germline gives CDR1 MDHEN, CDR2 SYDVKM. Trimming removed 7 bases from V and 0 bases from J, with 9 bases in between. The CDR3 DNA follows: TGTGCCAGCACCCAGGGGCTGAACACTGAAGCTTTCTTT. Residues: CASTQGLNTEAFF.

J is TRBJ2-3 and V is TRBV30; D call uncertain. Trimming took 3 bases from V and 4 from J, leaving 17 bases between them. The CDR3 runs 15 residues. In germline, CDR1 is GTSNPN, CDR2 SVGIG (reference sequence). CDR3 region: CAWSDIGPHPDTQYF. CDR3 in DNA: TGTGCCTGGAGCGACATCGGTCCCCACCCAGATACGCAGTATTTT.

The rearrangement uses TRBV28 and TRBJ1-1, with a tentative D call TRBD1 (5 bases). Germline loops: CDR1 MDHEN, CDR2 SYDVKM. The V end was cut by 5 bases, the J end by 3 bases, with 19 bases between. CDR3 size: 16 residues. The CDR3 DNA reads TGTGCCAGCAGTCCCTTTCGGCGGGGCGGATACACTGAAGCTTTCTTT. Translated, it gives CASSPFRRGGYTEAFF.

J is TRBJ2-1 and V is TRBV5-1; D gene ambiguous. V lost 4 bases to trimming and J lost 8 bases, with 13 bases between them. The CDR3 runs to 13 residues. From germline, CDR1 is SGHRS and CDR2 YFSETQ. CDR3 sequence reads: CASSPVVSDEQFF. The CDR3 DNA reads TGCGCCAGCAGCCCAGTCGTCAGCGATGAGCAGTTCTTC.

The rearrangement links TRBV3-1 (or the pseudogene TRBV3-2) to TRBJ2-3; D is undetermined. V was shortened by 4 bases and J by 6 bases, with 11 bases between the two germline ends. This CDR3 is 13 amino acids long. Germline V gene sequence: CDR1 LGHDT, CDR2 YNNKEL (reference sequence). The CDR3 here is CASSLGPLDTQYF. The CDR3 DNA sequence: TGTGCCAGCAGCCTCGGGCCTTTGGATACGCAGTATTTT.